Sequencing of this T cell receptor (beta chain) was carried out in a study of T cell responses to AZD1222 COVID-19 vaccine. Study observations and caveats: With two AZD1222 doses given, Spike-specific TCR breadth and depth both rose. Mostly white British, mostly female donors; authors suggested clonal diversity may be underestimated.

Concerning this clone: What it binds is not known.

J lost 0 bases, V lost 4 bases, and 11 bases had no gene match. This CDR3 is built from 18 residues. Germline V gene data show CDR1 as SGHNT and CDR2 as YYREEE (reference sequence). The protocol was immunoSEQ multiplex PCR, while the TCRdb copy is restricted to in-frame clones and leaves out a portion. The sample records fewer than 85,000 clones, more than 70% being singletons. The chain has TRBV5-4 and TRBJ2-3; 10 positions agree with TRBD2. The receptor comes from an adult who received the MenACWY meningococcal vaccine as a control. The material was peripheral blood, obtained 28 days after the second dose of the MenACWY control vaccine. This chain's CDR3 is CASSELPGLAPSTDTQYF. The CDR3 DNA follows: TGTGCCAGCAGCGAACTCCCGGGACTAGCGCCTAGCACAGATACGCAGTATTTT.